This TCR beta chain derives from a study of cytomegalovirus exposure and HLA in healthy donors. Points from the study as a whole: Per a prior analysis, the majority of TCR beta V segments were productive roughly 90% or roughly 30% of the time.

All donors participated as healthy donors of bone marrow. 13 Jbeta primers and 60 Vbeta primers were used for the PCR. Libraries were prepared by immunoSEQ multiplex PCR; TCRdb keeps only in-frame clonotypes and omits some of them. The table shows 95,000 to 150,000 clones, with about three quarters occurring only once. Points on this clone: As yet, its antigen is unknown.

The length of the CDR3 is 15 residues. Germline V lookup: CDR1 SGHAT, CDR2 FQNNGV. Trimming left V 3 bases short and J 7 bases short, with 15 bases between. The TCR sequence derives from a woman between 40 and 55 years old in good health and CMV-seropositive. Sequenced sample: PBMCs. The rearrangement uses TRBV11-2 and TRBJ1-4, with a possible D match to TRBD1 (5 bases). CDR3 residues: CASSLTRRGFEKLFF. For the CDR3, the DNA is TGTGCCAGCAGCTTGACCAGGCGGGGGTTTGAAAAACTGTTTTTT.